The clone carrying this TCR beta chain was seen ten or more times. The antigen remains undetermined. TCRdb passed the multiplex PCR reads through MiXCR, listing each CDR3 protein once. Here the sample spans about 180,000 distinct CDR3 sequences, approximately 33% being singletons. Samples came from axillary lymph nodes draining the breast cancer. The sample belongs to a study of breast tumors, draining lymph nodes, adjacent tissues. Broader study findings: The lymph node origin of tumor T cells was framed as consistent with a hypothesis, not demonstrated. Tumors had less TCR diversity than lymph nodes, more than nontumor tissue.

The origin of this receptor is a female donor with breast cancer. Some clones in this sample may be carry-over from other donors' samples. The sequencing sample was made of axillary lymph node tissue.

The CDR3 spells CASSDGGLAGEGYEQYF. For the CDR3, the DNA is TGTGCCAGCAGTGACGGGGGACTAGCGGGAGAAGGCTACGAGCAGTACTTC. The chain couples TRBV6-4 to TRBJ2-7; TRBD2 matches 14 bases. With 2 bases clipped from V and 3 bases from J, the junction kept 6 bases outside the gene matches. This CDR3 region has 17 residues. In germline, CDR1 is MRHNA, CDR2 SNTAGT.